This T cell receptor beta chain was recovered during a study of blood T cell repertoires in COVID-19. Assay used: immunoSEQ multiplex PCR; TCRdb lists only in-frame clones, some missing. The sample comprises 350,000 or so clones, roughly 90% of which are singletons, and roughly 4% rests with the top ten. CDR3 length: 15 residues. V lost 1 base to trimming and J lost 4 bases, with 10 bases between them. The germline gives CDR1 SGHNT, CDR2 YENEEA. This receptor was taken from a woman aged 60-70 years with COVID-19, enrolled during active disease. Sequenced sample: peripheral blood. The V gene is TRBV11-3, the J gene TRBJ2-2; no clear D. The CDR3 region is CASSLVGPSTGELFF. The CDR3 region has the DNA TGTGCCAGCAGCTTAGTTGGTCCGAGCACCGGGGAGCTGTTTTTT. Together with reference TRBV11-3 and TRBJ2-2, the CDR3 gives the full variable domain: EAGVVQSPRYKIIEKKQPVAFWCNPISGHNTLYWYLQNLGQGPELLIRYENEEAVDDSQLPKDRFSAERLKGVDSTLKIQPAELGDSAVYLCASSLVGPSTGELFFGEGSRLTVL.